The present T cell receptor (beta chain) was sequenced within a study of patients and donors after allogeneic stem cell transplantation. The J segment lost 5 bases and the V segment lost 5 bases, leaving 6 bases of the junction unmatched. CDR1 is SGHVS, CDR2 FQNEAQ, per germline. The length of the CDR3 is 15 residues. TCRdb redid the calling of the RT-PCR reads with MiXCR, one entry per CDR3 protein. The table has 920,000 or so distinct CDR3 sequences, roughly 18% seen once. The source is a human donor who was either an allogeneic HSCT recipient or a stem cell or donor lymphocyte infusion donor (not recorded which). It is not recorded whose cells these are; they may come from a transplant donor. The specimen sequenced was blood, either unsorted or a sorted T cell fraction (not recorded which). The V gene is TRBV7-8, the J gene TRBJ2-5; 12 nucleotides align to TRBD1. This CDR3 is CASSRRDRGLETQYF. The DNA of the CDR3 is TGTGCCAGCAGCCGACGGGACAGGGGGCTGGAGACCCAGTACTTC.